This T cell receptor beta chain was recorded in a study of blood T cell repertoires in COVID-19. Sequenced by immunoSEQ multiplex PCR; TCRdb stores in-frame clones only, minus some. The table has roughly 230,000 clones, approximately 85% seen once. The TCR was taken from a human donor in a cohort sampled during active COVID-19. Input material: peripheral blood.

The CDR3 bases are TGTGCCAGCAGCAATTGCGGCGGGGGAGGCTCCTACGAGCAGTACTTC. This gives the protein CASSNCGGGGSYEQYF. The chain couples TRBV21-1 to TRBJ2-7; the D call TRBD2 from the table was never checked on the DNA. TRBV21-1 is a recognized pseudogene. The CDR3 consists of 16 residues.